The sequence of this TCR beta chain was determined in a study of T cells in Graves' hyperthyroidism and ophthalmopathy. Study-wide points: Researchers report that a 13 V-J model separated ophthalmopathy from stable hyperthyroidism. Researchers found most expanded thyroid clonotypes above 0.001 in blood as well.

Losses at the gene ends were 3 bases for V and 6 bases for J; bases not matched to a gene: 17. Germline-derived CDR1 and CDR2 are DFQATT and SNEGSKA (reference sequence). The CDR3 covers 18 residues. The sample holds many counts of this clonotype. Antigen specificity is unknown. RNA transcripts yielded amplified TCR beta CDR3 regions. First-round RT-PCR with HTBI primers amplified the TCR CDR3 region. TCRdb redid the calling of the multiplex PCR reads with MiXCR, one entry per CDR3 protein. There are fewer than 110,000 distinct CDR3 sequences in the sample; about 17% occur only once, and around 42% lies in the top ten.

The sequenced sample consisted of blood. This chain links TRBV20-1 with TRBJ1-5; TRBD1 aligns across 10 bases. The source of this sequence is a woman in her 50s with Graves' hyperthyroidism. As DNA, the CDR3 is TGCAGTGCTAGGGAGGTGGGGGACAGGGGTTCATTCAGTCAGCCCCAGCATTTT. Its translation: CSAREVGDRGSFSQPQHF.